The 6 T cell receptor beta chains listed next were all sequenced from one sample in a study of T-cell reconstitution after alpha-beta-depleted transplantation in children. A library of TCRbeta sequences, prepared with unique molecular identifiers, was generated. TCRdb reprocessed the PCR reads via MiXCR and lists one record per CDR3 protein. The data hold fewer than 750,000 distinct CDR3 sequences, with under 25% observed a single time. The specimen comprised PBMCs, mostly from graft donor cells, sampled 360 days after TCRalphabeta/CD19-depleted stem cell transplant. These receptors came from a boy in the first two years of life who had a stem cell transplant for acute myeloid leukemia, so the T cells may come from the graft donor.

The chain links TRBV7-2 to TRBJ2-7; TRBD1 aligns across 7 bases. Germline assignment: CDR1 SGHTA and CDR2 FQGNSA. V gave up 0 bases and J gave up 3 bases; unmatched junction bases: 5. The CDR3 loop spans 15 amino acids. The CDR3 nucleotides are TGTGCCAGCAGCTTAGCATCAGGGGGAAGCTACGAGCAGTACTTC. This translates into CASSLASGGSYEQYF.

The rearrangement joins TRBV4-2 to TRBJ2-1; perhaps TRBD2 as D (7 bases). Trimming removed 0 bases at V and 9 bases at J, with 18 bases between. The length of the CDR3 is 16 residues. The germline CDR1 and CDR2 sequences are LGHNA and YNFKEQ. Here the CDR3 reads CASSQDPWGGQAEQFF. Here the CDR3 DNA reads TGTGCCAGCAGCCAAGATCCGTGGGGGGGCCAAGCTGAGCAGTTCTTC.

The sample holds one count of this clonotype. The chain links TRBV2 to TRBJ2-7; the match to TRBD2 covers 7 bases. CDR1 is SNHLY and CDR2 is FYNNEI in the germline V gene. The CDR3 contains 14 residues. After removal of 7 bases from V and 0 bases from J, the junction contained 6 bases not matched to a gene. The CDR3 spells CASKGGTSSYEQYV. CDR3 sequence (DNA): TGTGCCAGCAAGGGAGGGACCAGCTCCTACGAGCAGTACGTC.

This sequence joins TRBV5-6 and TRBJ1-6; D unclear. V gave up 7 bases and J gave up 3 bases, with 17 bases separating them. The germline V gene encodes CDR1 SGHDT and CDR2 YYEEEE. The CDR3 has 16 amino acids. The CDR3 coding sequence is TGTGCCAGCCGGCAGTTCGGAGTGTTCTATAATTCACCCCTCCACTTT. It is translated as CASRQFGVFYNSPLHF.

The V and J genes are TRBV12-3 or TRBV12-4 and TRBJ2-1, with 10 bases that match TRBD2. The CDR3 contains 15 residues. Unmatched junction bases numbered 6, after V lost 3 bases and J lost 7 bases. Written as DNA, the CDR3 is TGTGCCAGCAGTTTCTCTTCTAGCGGGGGAAATGAGCAGTTCTTC. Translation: CASSFSSSGGNEQFF.

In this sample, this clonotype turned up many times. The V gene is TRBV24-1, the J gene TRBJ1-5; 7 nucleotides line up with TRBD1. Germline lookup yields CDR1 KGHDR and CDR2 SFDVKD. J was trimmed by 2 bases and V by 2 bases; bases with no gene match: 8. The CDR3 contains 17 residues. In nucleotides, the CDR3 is TGTGCCACCAGTGATTCCTTTACCGACAGGGGCAATCAGCCCCAGCATTTT. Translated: CATSDSFTDRGNQPQHF.